The rows below give T cell receptor beta chains drawn from one sample of a study of CD4 and CD8 cells across lung adenocarcinoma regions. MiXCR, run by TCRdb on the PCR reads, gives a single entry per CDR3 protein. Altogether 3,000 to 4,500 distinct CDR3 sequences are present, 55% to 65% being singletons, with the ten largest covering 20% to 25%. The sequenced sample was CD4+ T cells from the margin of a lung tumor. All receptors derive from a female donor with lung adenocarcinoma. The CD4 and CD8 labels of this study may be unreliable. The CDR3 runs from the conserved cysteine through the conserved F or W.

J | V | CDR3
TRBJ2-4 | TRBV27 | CASSLRGKEIQYF
TRBJ1-6 | TRBV6-1 | CASSEVYTSGVEQHF
TRBJ2-1 | TRBV11-2 | CASSRGSSYNEQFF
TRBJ2-1 | TRBV14 | CASSPNPGPIYNEQFF
TRBJ1-2 | TRBV6-1 | CASSDVQDYGYTF
TRBJ2-1 | TRBV27 | CASSPRTSGTRLYNEQFF
TRBJ2-2 | TRBV11-3 | CASSLGTFTGELFF
TRBJ2-3 | TRBV10-3 | CAISGSENWGDTRYF
TRBJ2-5 | TRBV27 | CASSWGTAQETQYF
TRBJ2-5 | TRBV6-1 | CARRGLVGDKETQYF
TRBJ2-4 | TRBV3-1 | CASSLKNIQYF
TRBJ2-4 | TRBV6-1 | CARGEGLGATDTQYF
TRBJ2-1 | TRBV10-2 | CASSVSSGSVNEQFF
TRBJ2-1 | TRBV7-2 | CASSSPRQANEQFF
TRBJ1-2 | TRBV27 | CASSLEQITPANYGYTF
TRBJ1-2 | TRBV12-3/TRBV12-4 | CASSLRDLPHYGYTF
TRBJ2-1 | TRBV6-5 | CASSSGGTGDHEQFF
TRBJ2-3 | TRBV4-1 | CASSQITPGGARSTDTQYF
TRBJ2-3 | TRBV6-1 | CARLMGSATDTQYF
TRBJ2-6 | TRBV6-1 | CASRAQVSGANVLTF
TRBJ1-3 | TRBV25-1 | CASSGVTINSGNTIYF
. | TRBV27 | CASSLWGSAYEQYF
TRBJ1-5 | TRBV6-1 | CASRGQYNSNQPQHF
TRBJ2-5 | TRBV6-1 | CASSEEAGGGETQYF
TRBJ2-7 | TRBV3-1 | CASSHGIGVYYEQYF
TRBJ2-2 | TRBV6-1 | CASMKGQGSGAQFF
TRBJ2-1 | TRBV6-5 | CASSFFARVGDEQFF
TRBJ2-3 | TRBV6-1 | CAGFGGSDKDTQYF
TRBJ2-2 | TRBV6-1 | CASNLQGRSTGELFF
TRBJ2-3 | TRBV27 | CASSSYDTQYF
TRBJ2-5 | TRBV7-7 | CASSLVFGGETQYF
. | TRBV6-1 | CASRGLAGVYEQYF
TRBJ2-2 | TRBV6-1 | CASSEIGGGGGELFF
TRBJ1-4 | TRBV28 | CASSLWAGLESNEKLFF
. | TRBV6-1 | CASSEALRFQIETQYF
TRBJ2-5 | TRBV7-2 | CASRRGLAGGRGGETQYF
TRBJ2-1 | TRBV7-2 | CASSLGRLAGYNEQFF
TRBJ1-1 | TRBV4-2 | CASSQARTDIVMNTEAFF
TRBJ2-3 | TRBV6-1 | CASSVRGAGTKNMQYF
TRBJ2-1 | TRBV6-1 | CATTRRGLVDEQFF
TRBJ2-2 | TRBV6-5 | CASSYGIGTGELFF
TRBJ2-1 | TRBV7-3 | CASSLRLTFLHNEQFF
. | TRBV27 | CASRSSLAGGTYEQYF